The present entry profiles one T cell receptor (beta chain) with its context. Its target is not known. Time point meaning: sample taken at primary tumor resection. Whole RNA came from tumor, nontumor lung or frozen PBMC and was sequenced without being sorted. The entry originates in a study of spatial heterogeneity in lung cancer. As for the study in general: The average appearance count of each unique TCR and UMI combination in raw reads was more than nine.

Broader study findings: Blood contained ubiquitous expanded tumor TCRs more at resection than at follow-up.

TCRdb ran MiXCR on the 5' RACE reads and lists one entry per CDR3 protein. The repertoire includes tens of thousands of distinct CDR3 sequences, around 12% of them detected once, and roughly 4.5% sits in the top ten. The germline CDR1 and CDR2 sequences are LGHDT and YNNKEL (reference sequence). V lost 3 bases, J lost 2 bases, and 3 bases stayed unmatched. The CDR3 runs to 16 residues. The receptor comes from a male donor with early-stage non-small cell lung cancer. The chain joins TRBV3-1 to TRBJ2-1, with TRBD2 identical over 11 bases. Sequencing was performed on PBMCs, taken at surgery. CDR3 sequence (DNA): TGTGCCAGCAGCCACCTTAGCGGGAGGGCCTACAATGAGCAGTTCTTC. Its protein is CASSHLSGRAYNEQFF.